This entry features one T cell receptor beta chain sequence. Cohorts were determined from participant-reported clinical history. Germline assignment: CDR1 DFQATT and CDR2 SNEGSKA (reference sequence). V trimming: 3 bases; J trimming: 0 bases; junction bases outside the gene matches: 8. The CDR3 runs to 18 residues. This specimen belongs to a study of blood T cell repertoires in COVID-19. On the study more broadly: The analysed material was cDNA or gDNA that came from T cells, B-cell-depleted T cells, or PBMCs.

Authors' methods: Scientists estimated how many nucleated cells there were by amplifying reference gene primers. Clones were read by immunoSEQ multiplex PCR, and TCRdb kept only the in-frame ones, dropping some. D and trimming were read from the DNA, whereas the V and J calls and clone size are those reported in that table. The table records around 140,000 clones, about 79% of them present only once. This TCR derives from a woman in her fifties or sixties who had recovered from COVID-19. Sequenced sample: PBMCs or T cells enriched from blood (not recorded which). V is TRBV20-1 and J is TRBJ2-1, with 13 nucleotides matching TRBD2. This CDR3 is CSASTSGGALSSYNEQFF. Written as DNA, the CDR3 is TGCAGTGCTAGTACTAGCGGGGGGGCCCTTAGCTCCTACAATGAGCAGTTCTTC.